The 9 T cell receptor beta chains in this list originate from one sample, sequenced in a study of coeliac disease. Libraries were prepared by immunoSEQ multiplex PCR; TCRdb keeps only in-frame clonotypes and omits some of them. Of some 6,100 clones in the sample, 60% to 80% are singletons; the top ten hold under 25%. Sequenced sample: lymphocytes from the gut lamina propria. The receptors originated from a man in his 60s with celiac disease on a gluten-free diet.

The gene calls are TRBV28 and TRBJ1-2; D is possibly TRBD1 (5 bases). The germline V and J ends were trimmed by 8 bases and 8 bases, with 24 bases remaining between them. This CDR3 region has 15 residues. Per the germline V gene, CDR1 is MDHEN and CDR2 is SYDVKM. This CDR3 is CASLAIKDKTGGYTF. The DNA of the CDR3 is TGTGCCAGCCTCGCCATTAAGGACAAGACGGGCGGCTACACCTTC.

The chain carries TRBV11-3 and TRBJ2-7; D is possibly TRBD2 (6 bases). The CDR3 runs to 15 residues. V lost 6 bases and J 5 bases, leaving 20 bases between the germline ends. The germline V gene has CDR1 SGHNT and CDR2 YENEEA. The CDR3 DNA follows: TGTGCCAGCAGTCACGGGGGACCCGGAGATGACGAGCAGTACTTC. Its translation is CASSHGGPGDDEQYF.

This clone has only a few counts. The CDR3 DNA is TGTGCCATCAGTGAGTCCCAACAGGCCGAGCGGAACACTGAAGCTTTCTTT. Translation: CAISESQQAERNTEAFF. J is TRBJ1-1 and V is TRBV10-3, with a tentative D call TRBD1 (5 bases). Germline V gene sequence: CDR1 ENHRY, CDR2 SYGVKD. Trimming shortened V by 0 bases and J by 1 base, and 15 bases separated the two germline ends. CDR3 size: 17 residues.

The J gene is TRBJ2-1, the V gene TRBV4-2; D might be TRBD1 (5 bases). Per germline, CDR1 LGHNA and CDR2 YNFKEQ. CDR3 size: 15 residues. Trimming stripped 0 bases from V and 6 bases from J, with 12 bases between. CDR3 sequence reads: CASSQDNRPRNEQFF. The CDR3 bases are TGTGCCAGCAGCCAAGATAACAGGCCCCGCAATGAGCAGTTCTTC.

This chain connects TRBV6-1 to TRBJ2-7; TRBD1 agrees at 7 bases. Germline trimming cut 1 base from V and 1 base from J; bases unmatched to any gene: 13. The CDR3 has 18 amino acids. Germline assignment: CDR1 MNHNS and CDR2 SASEGT. The CDR3 nucleotides read TGTGCCAGCAGTGAAGAGACAGGGTATAGATGGCTGTCCTACGAGCAGTACTTC. This encodes CASSEETGYRWLSYEQYF.

This clone was seen only a few times. V is TRBV6-1 and J is TRBJ1-1; 9 nucleotides line up with TRBD1. This CDR3 has 15 residues. Germline-derived CDR1 and CDR2 are MNHNS and SASEGT. V lost 4 bases to trimming and J lost 3 bases; unmatched junction nucleotides: 6. The chain's CDR3 is CASSGGTGRHTEAFF. DNA of the CDR3: TGTGCCAGCAGTGGGGGGACAGGGCGCCACACTGAAGCTTTCTTT.

This clone turned up a few times. This chain connects TRBV25-1 to TRBJ1-2, with D perhaps TRBD1 (6 bases). The length of the CDR3 is 13 residues. Between the trimmed V and J ends, which lost 7 bases and 5 bases, there was a span of 14 bases. CDR1 and CDR2 from the germline V gene are MGHDK and SYGVNS. The CDR3 sequence: CASTPQGGYGYTF. CDR3 nucleotide sequence: TGTGCCAGCACCCCACAGGGTGGGTATGGCTACACCTTC.

This chain connects TRBV5-1 to TRBJ2-7; 9 bases are shared with TRBD1. Germline lookup yields CDR1 SGHRS and CDR2 YFSETQ. CDR3 length equals 14 residues. V gave up 2 bases and J gave up 2 bases; unmatched junction bases: 2. The CDR3 DNA reads TGCGCCAGCAGCTTTACAGGGGGCGCCTACGAGCAGTACTTC. This gives the protein CASSFTGGAYEQYF.

The chain links TRBV19 to TRBJ1-2, with D possibly matching TRBD1 (5 bases). V was trimmed by 3 bases and J by 7 bases, leaving 12 bases between them. This CDR3 has 13 amino acids. CDR1 is LNHDA and CDR2 is SQIVND in the germline V gene (reference sequence). CDR3 residues: CASSMGGSGGYTF. The CDR3 DNA is TGTGCCAGTAGTATGGGGGGATCCGGTGGCTACACCTTC.